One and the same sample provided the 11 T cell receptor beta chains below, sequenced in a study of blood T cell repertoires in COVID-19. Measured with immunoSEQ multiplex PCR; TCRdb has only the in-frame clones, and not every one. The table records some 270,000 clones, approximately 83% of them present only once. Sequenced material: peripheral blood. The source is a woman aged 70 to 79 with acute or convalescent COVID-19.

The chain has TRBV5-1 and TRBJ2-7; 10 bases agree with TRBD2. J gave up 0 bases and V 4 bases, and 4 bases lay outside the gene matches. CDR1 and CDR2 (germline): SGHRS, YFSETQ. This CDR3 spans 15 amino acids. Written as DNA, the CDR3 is TGCGCCAGCAGCCGTAGCGGGGGGAGCTCCTACGAGCAGTACTTC. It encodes CASSRSGGSSYEQYF.

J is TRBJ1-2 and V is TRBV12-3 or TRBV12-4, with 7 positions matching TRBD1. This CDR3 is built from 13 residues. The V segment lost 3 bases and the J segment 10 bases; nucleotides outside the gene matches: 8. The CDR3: CASSFGKGAAYTF. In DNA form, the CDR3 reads TGTGCCAGCAGTTTTGGCAAGGGGGCGGCCTACACCTTC.

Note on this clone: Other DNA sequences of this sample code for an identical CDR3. The CDR3 sequence is CAIRPGQTNTGELFF. Here the CDR3 DNA reads TGTGCCATCAGACCGGGACAGACCAACACCGGGGAGCTGTTTTTT. This rearrangement joins TRBV10-3 to TRBJ2-2, with TRBD1 matching over 7 bases. The V gene end was trimmed by 6 bases and the J gene end by 2 bases; junction bases not matched to a gene: 6. This CDR3 has 15 residues. The germline V gene encodes CDR1 ENHRY and CDR2 SYGVKD.

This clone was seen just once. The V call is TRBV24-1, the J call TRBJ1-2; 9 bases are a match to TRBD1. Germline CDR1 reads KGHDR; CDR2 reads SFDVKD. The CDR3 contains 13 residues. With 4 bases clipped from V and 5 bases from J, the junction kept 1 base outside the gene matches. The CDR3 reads CATSDGTGYGYTF. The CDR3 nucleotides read TGTGCCACCAGTGACGGGACAGGGTATGGCTACACCTTC.

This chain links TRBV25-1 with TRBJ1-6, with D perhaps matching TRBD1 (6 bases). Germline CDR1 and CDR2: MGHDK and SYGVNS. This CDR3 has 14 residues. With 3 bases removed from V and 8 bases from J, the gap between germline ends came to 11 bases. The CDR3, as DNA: TGTGCCAGCAGTGAGCGACGGACAGATTCACCCCTCCACTTT. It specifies CASSERRTDSPLHF.

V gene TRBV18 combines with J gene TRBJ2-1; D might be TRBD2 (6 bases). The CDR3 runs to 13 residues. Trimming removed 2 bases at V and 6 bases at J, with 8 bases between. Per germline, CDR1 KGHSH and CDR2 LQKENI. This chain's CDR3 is CASSPIGGNEQFF. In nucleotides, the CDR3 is TGTGCCAGCTCACCAATCGGGGGCAATGAGCAGTTCTTC.

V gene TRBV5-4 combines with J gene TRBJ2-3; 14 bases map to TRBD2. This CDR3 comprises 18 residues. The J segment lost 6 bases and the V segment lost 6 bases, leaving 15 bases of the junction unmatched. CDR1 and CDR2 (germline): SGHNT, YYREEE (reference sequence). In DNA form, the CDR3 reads TGTGCCAGCACCTTTGGCGGACTAGCGGGGGGCCCGGGGGATACGCAGTATTTT. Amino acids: CASTFGGLAGGPGDTQYF.

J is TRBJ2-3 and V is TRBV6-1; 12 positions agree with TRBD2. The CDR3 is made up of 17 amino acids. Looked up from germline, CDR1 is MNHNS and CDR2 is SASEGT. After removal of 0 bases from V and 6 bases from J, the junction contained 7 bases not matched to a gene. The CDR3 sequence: CASSEALLAGGGDTQYF. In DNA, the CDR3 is TGTGCCAGCAGTGAAGCTCTACTAGCGGGGGGAGGTGATACGCAGTATTTT.

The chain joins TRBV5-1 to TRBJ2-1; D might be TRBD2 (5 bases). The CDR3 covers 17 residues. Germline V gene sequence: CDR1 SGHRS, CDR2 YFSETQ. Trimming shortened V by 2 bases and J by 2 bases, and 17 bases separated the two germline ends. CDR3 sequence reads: CASSLMQGLDTYNEQFF. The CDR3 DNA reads TGCGCCAGCAGCTTAATGCAAGGACTCGATACCTACAATGAGCAGTTCTTC.

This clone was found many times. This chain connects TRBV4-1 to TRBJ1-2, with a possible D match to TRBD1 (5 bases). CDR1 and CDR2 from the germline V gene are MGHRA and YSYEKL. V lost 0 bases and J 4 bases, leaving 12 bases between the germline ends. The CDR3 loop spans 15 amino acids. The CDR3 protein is CASSQEGRAPYGYTF. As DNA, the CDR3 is TGCGCCAGCAGCCAAGAGGGCAGGGCCCCCTATGGCTACACCTTC.

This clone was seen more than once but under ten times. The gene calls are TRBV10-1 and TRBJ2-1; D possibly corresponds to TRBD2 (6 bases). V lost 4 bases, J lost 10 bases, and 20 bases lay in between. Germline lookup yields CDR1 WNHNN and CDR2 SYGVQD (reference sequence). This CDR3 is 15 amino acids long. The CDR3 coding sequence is TGCGCCAGCAGTGCCCAGCGGGTTATCGATAGGGAGCAGTTCTTC. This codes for CASSAQRVIDREQFF.